Presented here are 23 T cell receptor beta chains from one specimen sequenced in a study of T cells in Graves' hyperthyroidism and ophthalmopathy. Researchers amplified the TCR beta CDR3 regions from RNA transcripts. The study used the HTBI primer set for a first-round RT-PCR of the TCR CDR3. TCRdb used MiXCR to reprocess the multiplex PCR reads, holding one entry per CDR3 protein. This table holds approximately 590,000 distinct CDR3 sequences, just over 45% found once. Sequenced sample: peripheral blood or thyroid tissue (not recorded which). The receptor source for this set is a woman under 30 with Graves' hyperthyroidism.

J is TRBJ1-2 and V is TRBV2, with D possibly being TRBD1 (5 bases). Germline CDR1 reads SNHLY; CDR2 reads FYNNEI. This CDR3 is 12 amino acids long. V lost 6 bases to trimming and J lost 11 bases, with 16 bases between them. The CDR3 loop is CASSQGQSWYTF. The CDR3 bases are TGTGCCAGCAGCCAAGGACAATCCTGGTACACCTTC.

The J gene is TRBJ1-1, the V gene TRBV12-3 or TRBV12-4, with D unresolved. V lost 1 base, J lost 5 bases, and 11 bases lay in between. The length of the CDR3 is 14 residues. For the CDR3, the DNA is TGTGCCAGCAGTTTAGGCGCGGGATGGACTGAAGCTTTCTTT. Translated, it gives CASSLGAGWTEAFF.

The V gene is TRBV2, the J gene TRBJ2-1; D not resolved. CDR1 is SNHLY and CDR2 is FYNNEI in the germline V gene. The CDR3 contains 16 residues. V was clipped by 2 bases and J by 0 bases, with 11 bases between them. Here the CDR3 DNA reads TGTGCCAGCAGTGAAAGATCGGGTGTCTCCTACAATGAGCAGTTCTTC. Encoded protein: CASSERSGVSYNEQFF.

The V gene is TRBV24-1, the J gene TRBJ1-2; 8 nucleotides match TRBD1. The CDR3 consists of 15 residues. Trimming cost V 2 bases and J 8 bases; bases outside gene matches: 9. Per germline, CDR1 KGHDR and CDR2 SFDVKD. DNA of the CDR3: TGTGCCACCAGTGATTACCACAGGGGGGCAGGCGGCTACACCTTC. Its translation: CATSDYHRGAGGYTF.

On this clonotype itself: A read error may be the cause here, since a much bigger clone is one base away. V gene TRBV2 combines with J gene TRBJ2-7; TRBD2 aligns across 10 bases. The CDR3 loop spans 14 amino acids. The V gene's germline CDR1 is SNHLY and CDR2 FYNNEI. After removal of 7 bases from V and 2 bases from J, the junction contained 5 bases not matched to a gene. CDR3 sequence reads: CASTRLAGTYEQYF. CDR3 bases: TGTGCCAGCACCAGACTAGCGGGCACCTACGAGCAGTACTTC. Based on the CDR3 plus reference TRBV2 and TRBJ2-7, the full variable domain is EPEVTQTPSHQVTQMGQEVILRCVPISNHLYFYWYRQILGQKVEFLVSFYNNEISEKSEIFDDQFSVERPDGSNFTLKIRSTKLEDSAMYFCASTRLAGTYEQYFGPGTRLTVT.

The gene calls are TRBV6-1 and TRBJ2-7; 8 bases agree with TRBD1. V shed 3 bases, J shed 3 bases, and the junction held 7 bases outside the gene matches. Germline V CDR1 and CDR2: MNHNS, SASEGT. The CDR3 extends over 15 amino acids. The CDR3 DNA is TGTGCCAGCAGTGACCGCAGGGGGCTGGTCTACGAGCAGTACTTC. Translated, it gives CASSDRRGLVYEQYF.

The chain is built from TRBV7-9 and TRBJ2-7, with TRBD1 matching over 10 bases. Losses at the gene ends were 5 bases for V and 5 bases for J; bases not matched to a gene: 9. The germline gives CDR1 SEHNR, CDR2 FQNEAQ (reference sequence). CDR3 length: 15 residues. CDR3 in amino acids: CASSPEGQGGDEQYF. The CDR3 DNA follows: TGTGCCAGCAGCCCGGAAGGACAGGGGGGGGACGAGCAGTACTTC.

Concerning this clonotype itself: Since a much larger clone is just one base distant, this may be a read error. The rearrangement links TRBV15 to TRBJ1-1; possibly TRBD1 for D (5 bases). The CDR3 has 15 amino acids. The germline V gene has CDR1 LNHNV and CDR2 YYDKDF (reference sequence). CDR3 amino acids: CATGSRWTGGTEAFF. The CDR3 DNA reads TGTGCCACCGGCAGCCGATGGACCGGGGGAACTGAAGCTTTCTTT.

This clonotype was observed a handful of times. This sequence joins TRBV7-9 and TRBJ1-2; no firm D call. Germline V gene sequence: CDR1 SEHNR, CDR2 FQNEAQ (reference sequence). This CDR3 has 15 residues. Deletions cut 6 bases from V and 4 bases from J, with 18 bases between. The CDR3 nucleotides are TGTGCCAGCAGAGCACTTGCGTACATTGGCTATGGCTACACCTTC. It is translated as CASRALAYIGYGYTF.

This clonotype was recorded at least ten times. CDR3 coding DNA: TGTGCCATCAGTGAGTTTGGGAGCTACTATGGCTACACCTTC. Translation: CAISEFGSYYGYTF. The J gene is TRBJ1-2, the V gene TRBV10-3; D is undetermined. There are 14 residues in the CDR3. V shed 1 base and J shed 3 bases, with 9 bases lying between them. The germline CDR1 and CDR2 sequences are ENHRY and SYGVKD.

The chain couples TRBV2 to TRBJ1-1; 8 bases are a match to TRBD1. The CDR3 is 13 residues long. CDR1 and CDR2 (germline): SNHLY, FYNNEI. J gave up 11 bases and V 7 bases, and 12 bases lay outside the gene matches. The CDR3 DNA reads TGTGCCAGCACCTTGGACAGGGAACGATTGGCTTTCTTT. Translated: CASTLDRERLAFF.

This clonotype was seen just once. CDR3 region: CASSELGLATQYF. DNA of the CDR3: TGTGCCAGCAGTGAACTGGGACTAGCGACCCAGTACTTC. The rearrangement joins TRBV2 to TRBJ2-5; 9 bases line up with TRBD2. The CDR3 has 13 residues. CDR1 is SNHLY and CDR2 is FYNNEI in the germline V gene. The V segment lost 2 bases and the J segment 7 bases; nucleotides outside the gene matches: 2.

This clonotype has only a few counts. The chain employs TRBV29-1 and TRBJ2-5, with 9 bases fitting TRBD2. Germline loops: CDR1 SQVTM, CDR2 ANQGSEA. The V segment lost 7 bases and the J segment 2 bases; nucleotides outside the gene matches: 11. This CDR3 is 15 amino acids long. The CDR3 spells CSAPRGGAGQETQYF. CDR3 nucleotides: TGCAGCGCCCCACGCGGGGGGGCAGGGCAAGAGACCCAGTACTTC.

Of note for this clonotype: One junction end disagrees with the germline gene, perhaps due to a read error. The rearrangement uses TRBV7-3 and TRBJ2-2, with a weak D call TRBD2 (7 bases). The CDR3 contains 15 residues. From germline, CDR1 is SGHTA and CDR2 FQGTGA. CDR3 nucleotide sequence: TGCGCCAGCAGCTTGGGACGGGGGGCAGCCGGGGAGCTGTTTTTT. Translated, it gives CASSLGRGAAGELFF.

This clonotype was counted a single time. V usage is TRBV15 and J usage is TRBJ2-7; D is perhaps TRBD2 (6 bases). The CDR3 loop spans 15 amino acids. Germline CDR1 is LNHNV and CDR2 is YYDKDF (reference sequence). With 0 bases removed from V and 2 bases from J, the gap between germline ends came to 11 bases. CDR3 DNA sequence: TGTGCCACCAGCAGAGAAGTGCGGGGCGCCTACGAGCAGTACTTC. This sequence encodes CATSREVRGAYEQYF.

This chain connects TRBV6-1 to TRBJ2-2, with 7 bases fitting TRBD1. V was clipped by 6 bases and J by 6 bases; unmatched bases: 4. The CDR3 is 13 amino acids. Germline values: CDR1 MNHNS, CDR2 SASEGT. DNA for the CDR3: TGTGCCAGCAGCCCGGGACAGTCCGGGGAGCTGTTTTTT. This gives the protein CASSPGQSGELFF.

V and J are TRBV7-2 and TRBJ2-5; no clear D gene. CDR3 length equals 12 residues. With 5 bases removed from V and 5 bases from J, the gap between germline ends came to 9 bases. Germline assignment: CDR1 SGHTA and CDR2 FQGNSA. CDR3 protein: CASSQEKETQYF. The CDR3 DNA sequence: TGTGCCAGCAGCCAAGAGAAGGAGACCCAGTACTTC.

The V gene is TRBV19, the J gene TRBJ1-5; tentative D call: TRBD1 (5 bases). Germline-derived CDR1 and CDR2 are LNHDA and SQIVND (reference sequence). Trimming stripped 4 bases from V and 11 bases from J, with 21 bases between. The CDR3 runs to 15 residues. DNA for the CDR3: TGTGCCAGTAGTACTTCAGGGATACCTCAAGAGACCCAGCATTTT. It codes for CASSTSGIPQETQHF.

V and J are TRBV11-1 and TRBJ1-1, with D possibly TRBD1 on 5 matching bases. Germline V gene data show CDR1 as SGHAT and CDR2 as FQDESV (reference sequence). This CDR3 comprises 11 residues. V was pared by 5 bases and J by 8 bases, with 9 bases between. Here the CDR3 reads CASSPYREAFF. The CDR3 coding sequence is TGTGCCAGCAGCCCGTACAGGGAAGCTTTCTTT. Combining the CDR3 with reference TRBV11-1 and TRBJ1-1 gives the whole variable domain EAEVAQSPRYKITEKSQAVAFWCDPISGHATLYWYRQILGQGPELLVQFQDESVVDDSQLPKDRFSAERLKGVDSTLKIQPAELGDSAMYLCASSPYREAFFGQGTRLTVV.

The rearrangement uses TRBV2 and TRBJ2-6; no reliable D call. Germline V gene lookup returns CDR1 SNHLY and CDR2 FYNNEI. This CDR3 region has 12 residues. V was cut by 7 bases and J by 4 bases, with 5 bases left in between. The CDR3 DNA reads as TGTGCCAGCAAATCCGGGGCCAACGTCCTGACTTTC. It encodes CASKSGANVLTF. The full variable domain, its missing parts supplied by reference TRBV2 and TRBJ2-6, is EPEVTQTPSHQVTQMGQEVILRCVPISNHLYFYWYRQILGQKVEFLVSFYNNEISEKSEIFDDQFSVERPDGSNFTLKIRSTKLEDSAMYFCASKSGANVLTFGAGSRLTVL.

This rearrangement joins TRBV9 to TRBJ1-2; 7 nucleotides agree with TRBD1. V shed 2 bases, J shed 2 bases, and the junction held 15 bases outside the gene matches. CDR1 is SGDLS, CDR2 YYNGEE, per germline. The CDR3 consists of 18 residues. CDR3 sequence reads: CASSVEDRGRGTNYGYTF. CDR3 nucleotide sequence: TGTGCCAGCAGCGTTGAAGATCGCGGCAGGGGGACGAACTATGGCTACACCTTC.

The rearrangement links TRBV4-3 to TRBJ2-5; TRBD2 might be the D (6 bases). CDR1 LGHNA and CDR2 YSLEER come from the germline V gene. Trimming stripped 0 bases from V and 5 bases from J, with 10 bases between. This CDR3 region has 14 residues. CDR3 amino acids: CASSQDGGVETQYF. The CDR3 region has the DNA TGCGCCAGCAGCCAAGATGGAGGGGTCGAGACCCAGTACTTC.

This chain connects TRBV5-1 to TRBJ2-7; TRBD1 matches 7 bases. The CDR3 is 14 amino acids. From germline, CDR1 is SGHRS and CDR2 YFSETQ. V lost 4 bases to trimming and J lost 2 bases; unmatched junction nucleotides: 6. CDR3 nucleotide sequence: TGCGCCAGCAGCCCGACAGGGAATACCTACGAGCAGTACTTC. It encodes CASSPTGNTYEQYF. Full variable domain (remainder filled in from reference TRBV5-1 and TRBJ2-7): KAGVTQTPRYLIKTRGQQVTLSCSPISGHRSVSWYQQTPGQGLQFLFEYFSETQRNKGNFPGRFSGRQFSNSRSEMNVSTLELGDSALYLCASSPTGNTYEQYFGPGTRLTVT.